What follows are 31 T cell receptor beta chains derived from one specimen sequenced in a study of CD8+CD57+ T cells in acquired aplastic anemia. Genomic DNA acted as the template from which TCR beta VDJ combination and CDR3 sequence profiling were carried out. TCRdb ran MiXCR on the reads and lists one entry per CDR3 protein. The sample includes more than 150,000 distinct CDR3 sequences, less than 55% of them seen just once. Sequenced material: sorted CD4+, CD8+, or CD8+CD57+ T cells (not recorded which) from PBMCs. The receptors were sampled from a human donor in good health.

This clonotype was counted only a few times. The gene calls are TRBV5-1 and TRBJ1-2; D gene unclear. The V end was cut by 2 bases, the J end by 2 bases, with 10 bases between. The germline V gene encodes CDR1 SGHRS and CDR2 YFSETQ. The CDR3 runs 14 residues. The CDR3 is CASSFLTANYGYTF. In DNA, the CDR3 is TGCGCCAGCAGCTTTCTGACCGCAAACTATGGCTACACCTTC.

As regards this clonotype: This may arise from a read error, as a much more abundant clone is one base away. The CDR3 sequence: CASRILAVVNTEAFF. In nucleotides, the CDR3 is TGTGCCAGCAGAATATTGGCAGTAGTGAACACTGAAGCTTTCTTT. The V gene is TRBV7-8, the J gene TRBJ1-1; D gene unclear. Germline lookup yields CDR1 SGHVS and CDR2 FQNEAQ. Trimming pared 6 bases from V and 0 bases from J, leaving 14 bases between. The CDR3 contains 15 residues. The full variable domain, rest sourced from reference TRBV7-8 and TRBJ1-1, is GAGVSQSPRYKVAKRGQDVALRCDPISGHVSLFWYQQALGQGPEFLTYFQNEAQLDKSGLPSDRFFAERPEGSVSTLKIQRTQQEDSAVYLCASRILAVVNTEAFFGQGTRLTVV.

CDR3 in DNA: TGCAGTGCTAGAGCAGGTAATCAGCCCCAGCATTTT. This sequence encodes CSARAGNQPQHF. This chain uses TRBV20-1 with TRBJ1-5; D gene unclear. The germline V gene has CDR1 DFQATT and CDR2 SNEGSKA (reference sequence). The length of the CDR3 is 12 residues. Trimming removed 1 base from V and 4 bases from J, with 5 bases in between.

In this sample, this clonotype turned up many times. V and J are TRBV12-3 or TRBV12-4 and TRBJ1-6; 10 positions match TRBD1. The CDR3 extends over 14 amino acids. After removal of 6 bases from V and 9 bases from J, the junction contained 5 bases not matched to a gene. The CDR3 is CASRGTGDTSPLHF. In nucleotides, the CDR3 is TGTGCCAGCAGGGGGACAGGGGATACTTCACCCCTCCACTTT.

This clonotype has a count of ten or more. V gene TRBV10-3 combines with J gene TRBJ2-7; D may be TRBD1 (5 bases). This CDR3 is built from 13 residues. Trimming stripped 4 bases from V and 3 bases from J, with 10 bases between. The germline V gene encodes CDR1 ENHRY and CDR2 SYGVKD. The CDR3 region is CAISVTDIYEQYF. The CDR3 DNA is TGTGCCATCAGTGTGACGGACATCTACGAGCAGTACTTC.

This clonotype was observed at least ten times. The V gene is TRBV20-1, the J gene TRBJ1-6, with D unclear. CDR3 length equals 13 residues. The ends were cut back, 1 base at V and 6 bases at J, with 7 bases in the middle. The germline V gene has CDR1 DFQATT and CDR2 SNEGSKA (reference sequence). The CDR3 bases are TGCAGTGCTAGAGTGCAGTTTAATTCACCCCTCCACTTT. Amino acid sequence: CSARVQFNSPLHF.

This chain joins TRBV19 and TRBJ2-1; 7 bases match TRBD2. Trimming removed 5 bases from V and 7 bases from J; junction bases left unmatched: 14. The CDR3 consists of 16 residues. The germline V gene encodes CDR1 LNHDA and CDR2 SQIVND (reference sequence). CDR3 sequence (DNA): TGTGCCAGTAGTTCGGATCGGCTAGCGGTCAGGAATGAGCAGTTCTTC. Protein sequence: CASSSDRLAVRNEQFF. The variable domain in full, completed from reference TRBV19 and TRBJ2-1, reads DGGITQSPKYLFRKEGQNVTLSCEQNLNHDAMYWYRQDPGQGLRLIYYSQIVNDFQKGDIAEGYSVSREKKESFPLTVTSAQKNPTAFYLCASSSDRLAVRNEQFFGPGTRLTVL.

This clonotype has a count of ten or more. This chain joins TRBV5-1 and TRBJ1-1; TRBD1 is a possible D gene (5 bases). This CDR3 spans 15 amino acids. The germline V gene has CDR1 SGHRS and CDR2 YFSETQ. V was pared by 6 bases and J by 7 bases, with 22 bases between. The CDR3 nucleotides are TGCGCCAGCATTTCAAGTTCCGGGACGTTGAATGAAGCTTTCTTT. It translates to CASISSSGTLNEAFF.

This clonotype appeared many times. The chain has TRBV24-1 and TRBJ2-7, with TRBD2 matching 9 bases. This CDR3 spans 13 amino acids. J gave up 7 bases and V 2 bases, and 2 bases lay outside the gene matches. Germline lookup yields CDR1 KGHDR and CDR2 SFDVKD. The CDR3 region has the DNA TGTGCCACCAGTGATTCGGGACTAGCAGAGCAGTACTTC. It is translated as CATSDSGLAEQYF.

The chain couples TRBV20-1 to TRBJ2-5, with D possibly TRBD1 on 5 matching bases. V was clipped by 6 bases and J by 6 bases, with 17 bases between them. The CDR3 covers 13 residues. Germline values: CDR1 DFQATT, CDR2 SNEGSKA (reference sequence). The CDR3 nucleotides read TGCAGTGCGTCGACAGTGGGCCGAAAGACCCAGTACTTC. It specifies CSASTVGRKTQYF.

At least ten counts were recorded for this clonotype. The V call is TRBV6-1, the J call TRBJ1-2; 12 bases fit TRBD1. The V gene's germline CDR1 is MNHNS and CDR2 SASEGT. The CDR3 is 14 amino acids. V gave up 6 bases and J gave up 4 bases; unmatched junction bases: 3. The CDR3 DNA reads as TGTGCCAGCAGAGTGGGACAGGGGGCCTATGGCTACACCTTC. Protein: CASRVGQGAYGYTF.

The genes are TRBV7-2 and TRBJ1-2; D unresolved. CDR1 is SGHTA and CDR2 is FQGNSA in the germline V gene. This CDR3 contains 13 residues. V lost 3 bases and J lost 6, with 11 bases in between. Here the CDR3 DNA reads TGTGCCAGCAGCTTGGAGCGGGTGGATGGCTACACCTTC. Amino acid sequence: CASSLERVDGYTF.

The chain links TRBV20-1 to TRBJ2-5; 9 bases fit TRBD1. V was clipped by 4 bases and J by 1 base; unmatched bases: 4. This CDR3 spans 14 amino acids. From germline, CDR1 is DFQATT and CDR2 SNEGSKA (reference sequence). CDR3 loop: CSAKGTGSQETQYF. CDR3 in DNA: TGCAGTGCTAAAGGGACAGGGTCCCAAGAGACCCAGTACTTC.

The CDR3 bases are TGTGCCATCAAGACTAGCACAGATACGCAGTATTTT. Its translation is CAIKTSTDTQYF. The chain links TRBV10-3 to TRBJ2-3; D is uncertain. CDR1 and CDR2 (germline): ENHRY, SYGVKD. Trimming stripped 7 bases from V and 0 bases from J, with 5 bases between. The CDR3 runs to 12 residues.

This clonotype has a count of ten or more. The genes are TRBV20-1 and TRBJ1-1; 7 nucleotides align to TRBD1. Trimming took 5 bases from V and 1 from J; bases not matched to a gene: 4. There are 13 residues in the CDR3. Per germline, CDR1 DFQATT and CDR2 SNEGSKA (reference sequence). As DNA, the CDR3 is TGCAGTGCTGACAGGGTTTCGAACACTGAAGCTTTCTTT. Translation: CSADRVSNTEAFF.

This clonotype has ten or more counts. This chain links TRBV12-3 or TRBV12-4 with TRBJ1-3, with D maybe TRBD1 (5 bases). With 7 bases removed from V and 4 bases from J, the gap between germline ends came to 14 bases. The CDR3 runs 14 residues. CDR3 sequence: CASNAGLGGNTIYF. In DNA form, the CDR3 reads TGTGCCAGCAATGCGGGGCTAGGAGGAAACACCATATATTTT.

This clonotype was counted between two and nine times. V usage is TRBV29-1 and J usage is TRBJ2-5; D is perhaps TRBD2 (6 bases). Germline CDR1 reads SQVTM; CDR2 reads ANQGSEA. The ends were cut back, 5 bases at V and 6 bases at J, with 16 bases in the middle. This CDR3 is built from 13 residues. The CDR3 sequence is CSVPGSGGKTQYF. CDR3 bases: TGCAGCGTTCCCGGGAGTGGGGGGAAGACCCAGTACTTC.

In its sample, this clonotype was seen many times. The chain combines TRBV11-2 with TRBJ2-3; TRBD2 aligns across 13 bases. There are 17 residues in the CDR3. V gave up 0 bases and J gave up 3 bases; unmatched junction bases: 3. Germline lookup yields CDR1 SGHAT and CDR2 FQNNGV. For the CDR3, the DNA is TGTGCCAGCAGCTTAGATTGGACTAGCGGGAGAACAGATACGCAGTATTTT. This gives the protein CASSLDWTSGRTDTQYF.

The genes are TRBV7-3 and TRBJ2-7; TRBD2 matches 9 bases. Germline V gene sequence: CDR1 SGHTA, CDR2 FQGTGA. CDR3 length: 14 amino acids. V dropped 5 bases and J dropped 4; count of bases not matched to a gene: 6. This chain's CDR3 is CASSQCSGSYEQYF. The CDR3 DNA sequence: TGTGCCAGCAGCCAATGTAGCGGGAGTTACGAGCAGTACTTC.

The rearrangement links TRBV7-8 to TRBJ2-5; D remains ambiguous. From germline, CDR1 is SGHVS and CDR2 FQNEAQ. V lost 2 bases, J lost 4 bases, and 11 bases lay in between. There are 14 residues in the CDR3. CDR3 nucleotides: TGTGCCAGCAGCTTAAAGGGAAGATCAGAGACCCAGTACTTC. This gives the protein CASSLKGRSETQYF.

V and J are TRBV20-1 and TRBJ2-1; 10 nucleotides match TRBD1. Germline V gene data show CDR1 as DFQATT and CDR2 as SNEGSKA (reference sequence). The CDR3 totals 14 residues. V shed 5 bases, J shed 7 bases, and the junction held 8 bases outside the gene matches. CDR3 coding DNA: TGCAGTGCTTTACCGGGACAGGGGCGGAATGAGCAGTTCTTC. Translation: CSALPGQGRNEQFF.

Many counts were recorded for this clonotype. This sequence joins TRBV5-1 and TRBJ2-5; 9 nucleotides line up with TRBD1. After removal of 3 bases from V and 2 bases from J, the junction contained 11 bases not matched to a gene. Germline values: CDR1 SGHRS, CDR2 YFSETQ. This CDR3 is 17 amino acids long. The CDR3 coding sequence is TGCGCCAGCAGCTCCGATGGGACAGGGACAATTCAAGAGACCCAGTACTTC. Translated: CASSSDGTGTIQETQYF.

Ten or more counts support this clonotype. The J gene is TRBJ1-5, the V gene TRBV12-3 or TRBV12-4; D gene uncertain. The CDR3 length is 17 residues. Trimming removed 0 bases at V and 0 bases at J, with 12 bases between. In nucleotides, the CDR3 is TGTGCCAGCAGTTTAGCGCTAAACCCGTATAGCAATCAGCCCCAGCATTTT. Protein: CASSLALNPYSNQPQHF.

This clonotype has a count of ten or more. J is TRBJ2-3 and V is TRBV6-1; the D gene is possibly TRBD1 (6 bases). CDR1 is MNHNS, CDR2 SASEGT, per germline. This CDR3 has 15 residues. Between the trimmed V and J ends, which lost 3 bases and 0 bases, there was a span of 10 bases. For the CDR3, the DNA is TGTGCCAGCAGTGAGAGACAGGCTAGCACAGATACGCAGTATTTT. Its protein is CASSERQASTDTQYF.

In regard to this clonotype: One end of the junction does not line up with germline, which may come from a read error. V is TRBV6-2 or TRBV6-3 and J is TRBJ1-2; D is perhaps TRBD1 (6 bases). CDR1 MNHEY and CDR2 SVGEGT come from the germline V gene. CDR3 size: 14 residues. CDR3 loop: CASSYGGAYYGYTF. As DNA, the CDR3 is TGTGCCAGCAGTTACGGGGGCGCTTACTACGGCTACACCTTC.

This clonotype was seen many times. The J gene is TRBJ1-2, the V gene TRBV11-2; possible D gene TRBD1, 6 bases. This CDR3 has 14 amino acids. V lost 1 base and J lost 2, with 8 bases in between. Germline-derived CDR1 and CDR2 are SGHAT and FQNNGV. The DNA for the CDR3 is TGTGCCAGCAGCTTAGGGGGGGGCAACTATGGCTACACCTTC. Its translation is CASSLGGGNYGYTF. The variable domain in full, completed from reference TRBV11-2 and TRBJ1-2, reads EAGVAQSPRYKIIEKRQSVAFWCNPISGHATLYWYQQILGQGPKLLIQFQNNGVVDDSQLPKDRFSAERLKGVDSTLKIQPAKLEDSAVYLCASSLGGGNYGYTFGSGTRLTVV.

This clonotype was detected many times. The chain uses TRBV9 and TRBJ2-1, with D perhaps matching TRBD2 (6 bases). This CDR3 spans 14 amino acids. CDR1 and CDR2 (germline): SGDLS, YYNGEE. Between the trimmed V and J ends, which lost 2 bases and 5 bases, there was a span of 11 bases. The CDR3 sequence is CASSVGSRDNEQFF. CDR3 nucleotides: TGTGCCAGCAGCGTCGGGAGCCGGGACAATGAGCAGTTCTTC.

This sequence joins TRBV4-2 and TRBJ1-4, with TRBD1 identical over 9 bases. Trimming removed 5 bases from V and 5 bases from J; junction bases left unmatched: 12. The CDR3 consists of 17 residues. CDR1 is LGHNA and CDR2 is YNFKEQ in the germline V gene. CDR3 sequence reads: CASSDRYRGQTNEKLFF. DNA of the CDR3: TGTGCCAGCAGCGACCGGTACAGGGGGCAAACCAATGAAAAACTGTTTTTT.

This clonotype occurred many times. The rearrangement uses TRBV20-1 and TRBJ1-2; D is unclear. With 0 bases removed from V and 8 bases from J, the gap between germline ends came to 10 bases. The CDR3 is made up of 12 amino acids. Germline assignment: CDR1 DFQATT and CDR2 SNEGSKA (reference sequence). This CDR3 reads CSAREFVEGYTF. The CDR3 nucleotides read TGCAGTGCTAGAGAATTTGTGGAGGGCTACACCTTC.

This clonotype was detected only a few times. V and J are TRBV3-1 and TRBJ2-5, with TRBD1 matching 12 bases. This CDR3 contains 15 residues. J gave up 5 bases and V 5 bases, and 6 bases lay outside the gene matches. The germline V gene encodes CDR1 LGHDT and CDR2 YNNKEL (reference sequence). The CDR3 loop is CASSYRDRGRETQYF. CDR3 nucleotides: TGTGCCAGCAGCTACCGGGACAGGGGGCGGGAGACCCAGTACTTC.

This chain uses TRBV20-1 with TRBJ2-7, with 8 bases matching TRBD1. Looked up from germline, CDR1 is DFQATT and CDR2 is SNEGSKA (reference sequence). The CDR3 is made up of 14 amino acids. With 7 bases clipped from V and 1 base from J, the junction kept 9 bases outside the gene matches. CDR3 nucleotides: TGCAGTGGAGGGGGACAGGATGATTCCTACGAGCAGTACTTC. Its protein product is CSGGGQDDSYEQYF.